The 28 T cell receptor beta chains given below trace back to one sample, sequenced in a study of blood T cell repertoires in COVID-19. Sequencing used immunoSEQ multiplex PCR; TCRdb keeps in-frame clones, though not all of them. This sample has 350,000 to 550,000 clones, with approximately 90% found just once. Sequencing was carried out using peripheral blood. These receptors were collected from a woman younger than 45 with acute or convalescent COVID-19.

V usage is TRBV7-9 and J usage is TRBJ2-7; 10 nucleotides line up with TRBD1. This CDR3 contains 13 residues. V lost 3 bases to trimming and J lost 6 bases; unmatched junction nucleotides: 2. Germline CDR1 SEHNR, CDR2 FQNEAQ (reference sequence). As DNA, the CDR3 is TGTGCCAGCAGCTTGGACAGGGGGGGCGAGCAGTACTTC. It yields the protein CASSLDRGGEQYF.

The V gene is TRBV2, the J gene TRBJ1-1; the match to TRBD1 covers 7 bases. The CDR3 has 17 residues. Germline CDR1 reads SNHLY; CDR2 reads FYNNEI. V gave up 6 bases and J gave up 7 bases; unmatched junction bases: 20. In DNA form, the CDR3 reads TGTGCCAGCAGAGAACCCTACAGACAGGGCGGCAGGGGTGAAGCTTTCTTT. Protein sequence: CASREPYRQGGRGEAFF. The entire variable domain, with the rest obtained from reference TRBV2 and TRBJ1-1, is as follows: EPEVTQTPSHQVTQMGQEVILRCVPISNHLYFYWYRQILGQKVEFLVSFYNNEISEKSEIFDDQFSVERPDGSNFTLKIRSTKLEDSAMYFCASREPYRQGGRGEAFFGQGTRLTVV.

This chain joins TRBV2 and TRBJ2-6, with 10 nucleotides matching TRBD1. This CDR3 spans 16 amino acids. V was pared by 11 bases and J by 2 bases, with 9 bases of the junction left unmatched. Per germline, CDR1 SNHLY and CDR2 FYNNEI. CDR3 region: CAGGRDRGAGANVLTF. CDR3 sequence (DNA): TGTGCCGGGGGACGGGACAGGGGTGCTGGGGCCAACGTCCTGACTTTC.

V and J are TRBV6-5 and TRBJ1-4, with D unresolved. CDR3 length: 15 amino acids. V was clipped by 4 bases and J by 1 base, with 10 bases between them. Germline values: CDR1 MNHEY, CDR2 SVGAGI. CDR3 in DNA: TGTGCCAGCAGTTCCCAGGCACGAACTAATGAAAAACTGTTTTTT. Amino acid sequence: CASSSQARTNEKLFF.

The chain combines TRBV27 with TRBJ2-7, with a possible D match to TRBD2 (5 bases). Germline CDR1 is MNHEY and CDR2 is SMNVEV (reference sequence). The CDR3 runs 14 residues. The germline V and J ends were trimmed by 2 bases and 5 bases, with 13 bases remaining between them. The CDR3 reads CASSLDYRGNEQYF. In nucleotides, the CDR3 is TGTGCCAGCAGTTTAGACTATCGGGGTAACGAGCAGTACTTC.

V is TRBV10-2 and J is TRBJ2-7, with D possibly TRBD1 on 5 matching bases. Trimming took 2 bases from V and 2 from J, leaving 10 bases between them. The germline CDR1 and CDR2 sequences are WSHSY and SAAADI. This CDR3 region has 14 residues. CDR3 in amino acids: CASSEQTVPYEQYF. The DNA of the CDR3 is TGCGCCAGCAGTGAGCAGACAGTACCCTACGAGCAGTACTTC.

V and J are TRBV6-6 and TRBJ1-3; possible D gene TRBD1, 6 bases. Germline CDR1 MNHNY, CDR2 SVGAGI (reference sequence). Trimming took 9 bases from V and 1 from J, leaving 13 bases between them. CDR3 length equals 14 residues. The CDR3 nucleotides read TGTGCCAGTGGACAGCCATCTTCTGGAAACACCATATATTTT. Its translation is CASGQPSSGNTIYF.

The chain joins TRBV7-9 to TRBJ1-1; no clear D. Trimming pared 5 bases from V and 9 bases from J, leaving 22 bases between. CDR1 is SEHNR and CDR2 is FQNEAQ in the germline V gene (reference sequence). The CDR3 length is 15 residues. The CDR3: CASSPSDIGRIKAFF. CDR3 in DNA: TGTGCCAGCAGCCCTAGCGATATTGGTAGAATTAAAGCTTTCTTT. Full variable domain (outside the CDR3, taken from reference TRBV7-9 and TRBJ1-1): DTGVSQNPRHKITKRGQNVTFRCDPISEHNRLYWYRQTLGQGPEFLTYFQNEAQLEKSRLLSDRFSAERPKGSFSTLEIQRTEQGDSAMYLCASSPSDIGRIKAFFGQGTRLTVV.

This sequence joins TRBV18 and TRBJ1-5; D perhaps matches TRBD1 (6 bases). V dropped 5 bases and J dropped 5 bases, with 10 bases sitting between them. This CDR3 is built from 13 residues. The germline gives CDR1 KGHSH, CDR2 LQKENI. DNA for the CDR3: TGTGCCAGCTCAGGGACACAGGATCAGCCCCAGCATTTT. Protein: CASSGTQDQPQHF.

The chain joins TRBV5-1 to TRBJ2-3; D not certain. This CDR3 has 14 residues. Trimming shortened V by 0 bases and J by 2 bases, and 7 bases separated the two germline ends. CDR1 is SGHRS and CDR2 is YFSETQ in the germline V gene. The CDR3 is CASSLAVFTDTQYF. The CDR3, as DNA: TGCGCCAGCAGCTTGGCAGTATTCACAGATACGCAGTATTTT.

The rearrangement links TRBV14 to TRBJ1-1; 7 nucleotides match TRBD1. This CDR3 contains 12 residues. Trimming at V came to 3 bases and at J to 8 bases, leaving 3 bases not matched to a gene. Germline CDR1 SGHDN, CDR2 FVKESK. For the CDR3, the DNA is TGTGCCAGCAGCCACGGGACAGCCGAAGCTTTCTTT. Translation gives CASSHGTAEAFF.

V usage is TRBV19 and J usage is TRBJ2-2, with no clear D. The CDR3 contains 12 residues. In germline, CDR1 is LNHDA, CDR2 SQIVND (reference sequence). The V and J ends lost 3 bases and 8 bases respectively, with 7 bases between them. The CDR3 DNA reads as TGTGCCAGTAGTATTTCGGGTGGGGAGCTGTTTTTT. This gives the protein CASSISGGELFF.

The J gene is TRBJ1-2, the V gene TRBV12-3 or TRBV12-4, with TRBD1 identical over 8 bases. J gave up 8 bases and V 8 bases, and 7 bases lay outside the gene matches. CDR3 length: 12 amino acids. The CDR3 sequence is CASGRGLGGYTF. The CDR3 bases are TGTGCCAGCGGCAGGGGGCTGGGGGGCTACACCTTC.

The chain employs TRBV11-2 and TRBJ2-1, with 10 bases that match TRBD1. This CDR3 is built from 16 residues. With 5 bases clipped from V and 9 bases from J, the junction kept 13 bases outside the gene matches. Germline-derived CDR1 and CDR2 are SGHAT and FQNNGV. The CDR3 DNA is TGTGCCAGCAGCCTAACCGGGACAGGGGAAATCGGTGAGCAGTTCTTC. This codes for CASSLTGTGEIGEQFF. Looking up the rest from reference TRBV11-2 and TRBJ2-1 gives the full variable domain: EAGVAQSPRYKIIEKRQSVAFWCNPISGHATLYWYQQILGQGPKLLIQFQNNGVVDDSQLPKDRFSAERLKGVDSTLKIQPAKLEDSAVYLCASSLTGTGEIGEQFFGPGTRLTVL.

The rearrangement joins TRBV18 to TRBJ1-3; D is possibly TRBD1 (5 bases). Looked up from germline, CDR1 is KGHSH and CDR2 is LQKENI. There are 13 residues in the CDR3. V was pared by 6 bases and J by 9 bases, with 15 bases between. The CDR3 DNA reads as TGTGCCAGCTCCCCGGGACTCAGGGCCACCATATATTTT. Amino acids: CASSPGLRATIYF.

This clone was counted between two and nine times. The chain recombines TRBV29-1 with TRBJ2-1, with no clear D. CDR1 SQVTM and CDR2 ANQGSEA come from the germline V gene. V lost 4 bases to trimming and J lost 4 bases, with 17 bases between them. The CDR3 length is 15 residues. This chain's CDR3 is CSVVVLLLEYNEQFF. CDR3 nucleotide sequence: TGCAGCGTTGTAGTACTCCTCCTCGAATACAATGAGCAGTTCTTC.

The count of this clone is one. The V gene is TRBV18, the J gene TRBJ1-4; 8 bases match TRBD1. CDR3 length equals 14 residues. The V segment lost 4 bases and the J segment 7 bases; nucleotides outside the gene matches: 5. Germline V gives CDR1 KGHSH, CDR2 LQKENI. The CDR3 nucleotides are TGTGCCAGCTCACGGACAGGGAGAGGTGAAAAACTGTTTTTT. Protein: CASSRTGRGEKLFF. The complete variable domain, with remaining parts taken from reference TRBV18 and TRBJ1-4, reads NAGVMQNPRHLVRRRGQEARLRCSPMKGHSHVYWYRQLPEEGLKFMVYLQKENIIDESGMPKERFSAEFPKEGPSILRIQQVVRGDSAAYFCASSRTGRGEKLFFGSGTQLSVL.

The chain combines TRBV2 with TRBJ2-1, with D tentatively TRBD2 (6 bases). Germline CDR1 reads SNHLY; CDR2 reads FYNNEI. CDR3 size: 17 residues. Between the trimmed V and J ends, which lost 1 base and 6 bases, there was a span of 19 bases. Here the CDR3 reads CASSEEGLVDSSNEQFF. CDR3 coding DNA: TGTGCCAGCAGTGAAGAGGGACTCGTCGACTCATCCAATGAGCAGTTCTTC.

The chain employs TRBV20-1 and TRBJ2-1, with D possibly being TRBD2 (5 bases). This CDR3 contains 13 residues. The V end was cut by 3 bases, the J end by 7 bases, with 13 bases between. Germline values: CDR1 DFQATT, CDR2 SNEGSKA (reference sequence). This CDR3 reads CSASLLARNEQFF. The CDR3 region has the DNA TGCAGTGCTAGTCTGCTAGCAAGGAATGAGCAGTTCTTC.

V usage is TRBV5-1 and J usage is TRBJ2-3, with D perhaps TRBD2 (5 bases). This CDR3 comprises 15 residues. The V end lost 1 base, the J end lost 2 bases, and 11 bases lay between the germline ends. Germline assignment: CDR1 SGHRS and CDR2 YFSETQ. The CDR3 loop is CASSLLSRDTDTQYF. For the CDR3, the DNA is TGCGCCAGCAGCTTGCTATCCCGGGACACAGATACGCAGTATTTT.

The V gene is TRBV28, the J gene TRBJ1-1; 7 bases agree with TRBD1. The germline V gene encodes CDR1 MDHEN and CDR2 SYDVKM. The trim removed 3 bases at V and 8 bases at J, leaving 9 bases unmatched. The CDR3 contains 14 residues. The chain's CDR3 is CASSLLSRDREAFF. DNA of the CDR3: TGTGCCAGCAGTTTGCTTAGCCGGGACAGAGAAGCTTTCTTT.

The J gene is TRBJ1-2, the V gene TRBV5-6; 7 nucleotides agree with TRBD1. From germline, CDR1 is SGHDT and CDR2 YYEEEE. V lost 4 bases and J lost 5; bases outside the gene matches: 2. CDR3 length equals 12 residues. This CDR3 is CASSRQGYGYTF. The CDR3 DNA reads as TGTGCCAGCAGCCGACAGGGTTATGGCTACACCTTC.

This clone showed up just once. The rearrangement links TRBV10-3 to TRBJ2-1; D perhaps matches TRBD2 (6 bases). This CDR3 has 11 amino acids. V was clipped by 2 bases and J by 12 bases, with 8 bases between them. CDR1 ENHRY and CDR2 SYGVKD come from the germline V gene. CDR3 region: CAISEGGVQFF. Here the CDR3 DNA reads TGTGCCATCAGTGAGGGAGGGGTGCAGTTCTTC.

The chain joins TRBV24-1 to TRBJ2-1; the match to TRBD1 covers 9 bases. The CDR3 runs to 16 residues. Unmatched junction bases numbered 10, after V lost 4 bases and J lost 7 bases. The V gene's germline CDR1 is KGHDR and CDR2 SFDVKD. DNA for the CDR3: TGTGCCACCAGTGACCCGGGACAGGGTATTCCGAATGAGCAGTTCTTC. Its protein is CATSDPGQGIPNEQFF.

The chain links TRBV3-1 (or the pseudogene TRBV3-2) to TRBJ1-2, with D possibly TRBD1 on 5 matching bases. Trimming took 4 bases from V and 8 from J, leaving 17 bases between them. The CDR3 has 14 amino acids. The germline V gene has CDR1 LGHDT and CDR2 YNNKEL (reference sequence). CDR3 region: CASSPGSGLRGYTF. In DNA form, the CDR3 reads TGTGCCAGCAGCCCAGGGTCGGGCTTGAGGGGCTACACCTTC.

V and J are TRBV5-6 and TRBJ2-2, with D perhaps matching TRBD1 (5 bases). Per the germline V gene, CDR1 is SGHDT and CDR2 is YYEEEE. Trimming removed 5 bases from V and 9 bases from J, with 11 bases in between. This CDR3 is built from 12 residues. CDR3 region: CASSQGTRELFF. In nucleotides, the CDR3 is TGTGCCAGCAGTCAGGGAACAAGGGAGCTGTTTTTT. The full variable domain, its missing parts supplied by reference TRBV5-6 and TRBJ2-2, is DAGVTQSPTHLIKTRGQQVTLRCSPKSGHDTVSWYQQALGQGPQFIFQYYEEEERQRGNFPDRFSGHQFPNYSSELNVNALLLGDSALYLCASSQGTRELFFGEGSRLTVL.

The chain combines TRBV4-1 with TRBJ2-1; 8 bases are shared with TRBD2. The germline V gene encodes CDR1 MGHRA and CDR2 YSYEKL. This CDR3 region has 18 residues. V dropped 1 base and J dropped 4; count of bases not matched to a gene: 12. CDR3 loop: CASSQVAGGREPYNEQFF. The DNA for the CDR3 is TGCGCCAGCAGCCAAGTTGCGGGGGGACGCGAACCTTACAATGAGCAGTTCTTC.

This clone appeared a single time. The chain carries TRBV10-2 and TRBJ2-7; 10 nucleotides agree with TRBD2. Germline V gene sequence: CDR1 WSHSY, CDR2 SAAADI. The CDR3 has 15 amino acids. The V gene end was trimmed by 6 bases and the J gene end by 4 bases; junction bases not matched to a gene: 9. CDR3 protein: CASRDGLAAMYEQYF. The CDR3, as DNA: TGCGCCAGCAGAGACGGACTAGCGGCGATGTACGAGCAGTACTTC.